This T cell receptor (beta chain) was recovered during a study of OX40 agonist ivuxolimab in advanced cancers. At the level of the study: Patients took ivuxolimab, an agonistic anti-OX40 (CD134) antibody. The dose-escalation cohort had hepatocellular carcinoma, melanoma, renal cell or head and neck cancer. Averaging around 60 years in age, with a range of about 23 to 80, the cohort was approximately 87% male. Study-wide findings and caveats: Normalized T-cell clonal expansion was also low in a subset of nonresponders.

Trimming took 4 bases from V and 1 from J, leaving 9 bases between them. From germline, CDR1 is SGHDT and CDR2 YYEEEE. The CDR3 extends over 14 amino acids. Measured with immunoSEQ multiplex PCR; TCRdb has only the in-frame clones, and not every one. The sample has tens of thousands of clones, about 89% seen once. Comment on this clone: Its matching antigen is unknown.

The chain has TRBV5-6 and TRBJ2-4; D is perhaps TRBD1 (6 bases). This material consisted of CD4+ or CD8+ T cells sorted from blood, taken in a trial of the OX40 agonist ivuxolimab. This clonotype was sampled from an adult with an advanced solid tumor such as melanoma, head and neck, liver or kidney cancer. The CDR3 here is CASSNTGAKNIQYF. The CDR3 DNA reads TGTGCCAGCAGCAATACAGGGGCCAAAAACATTCAGTACTTC.